The text below deals with one T cell receptor beta chain. These data belong to a study of blood T cell repertoires in COVID-19. Study context: The study drew acute and convalescent COVID-19 samples from the United States, Italy and Spain. T cells, B-cell-depleted T cells, or PBMCs supplied cDNA or gDNA.

This CDR3 region has 12 residues. CDR1 LGHNT and CDR2 FRNRAP come from the germline V gene. Original processing notes: How many nucleated cells were present was estimated from reference gene primer amplification. The data were produced by immunoSEQ multiplex PCR, yet TCRdb's version contains in-frame clones alone and is incomplete. V, J and clone size were drawn from that table, and D and trimming were deduced from the DNA. The sample lists tens of thousands of clones; roughly three quarters were seen once. The chain combines TRBV12-5 with TRBJ1-4; unclear D gene. The sequence derives from a man between 65 and 79 years old with active or convalescent COVID-19. The sample taken for sequencing was peripheral blood. DNA for the CDR3: TGTGCCCCTTCTTGGCGGGCGGAAAAACTGTTTTTT. Translating it yields CAPSWRAEKLFF.